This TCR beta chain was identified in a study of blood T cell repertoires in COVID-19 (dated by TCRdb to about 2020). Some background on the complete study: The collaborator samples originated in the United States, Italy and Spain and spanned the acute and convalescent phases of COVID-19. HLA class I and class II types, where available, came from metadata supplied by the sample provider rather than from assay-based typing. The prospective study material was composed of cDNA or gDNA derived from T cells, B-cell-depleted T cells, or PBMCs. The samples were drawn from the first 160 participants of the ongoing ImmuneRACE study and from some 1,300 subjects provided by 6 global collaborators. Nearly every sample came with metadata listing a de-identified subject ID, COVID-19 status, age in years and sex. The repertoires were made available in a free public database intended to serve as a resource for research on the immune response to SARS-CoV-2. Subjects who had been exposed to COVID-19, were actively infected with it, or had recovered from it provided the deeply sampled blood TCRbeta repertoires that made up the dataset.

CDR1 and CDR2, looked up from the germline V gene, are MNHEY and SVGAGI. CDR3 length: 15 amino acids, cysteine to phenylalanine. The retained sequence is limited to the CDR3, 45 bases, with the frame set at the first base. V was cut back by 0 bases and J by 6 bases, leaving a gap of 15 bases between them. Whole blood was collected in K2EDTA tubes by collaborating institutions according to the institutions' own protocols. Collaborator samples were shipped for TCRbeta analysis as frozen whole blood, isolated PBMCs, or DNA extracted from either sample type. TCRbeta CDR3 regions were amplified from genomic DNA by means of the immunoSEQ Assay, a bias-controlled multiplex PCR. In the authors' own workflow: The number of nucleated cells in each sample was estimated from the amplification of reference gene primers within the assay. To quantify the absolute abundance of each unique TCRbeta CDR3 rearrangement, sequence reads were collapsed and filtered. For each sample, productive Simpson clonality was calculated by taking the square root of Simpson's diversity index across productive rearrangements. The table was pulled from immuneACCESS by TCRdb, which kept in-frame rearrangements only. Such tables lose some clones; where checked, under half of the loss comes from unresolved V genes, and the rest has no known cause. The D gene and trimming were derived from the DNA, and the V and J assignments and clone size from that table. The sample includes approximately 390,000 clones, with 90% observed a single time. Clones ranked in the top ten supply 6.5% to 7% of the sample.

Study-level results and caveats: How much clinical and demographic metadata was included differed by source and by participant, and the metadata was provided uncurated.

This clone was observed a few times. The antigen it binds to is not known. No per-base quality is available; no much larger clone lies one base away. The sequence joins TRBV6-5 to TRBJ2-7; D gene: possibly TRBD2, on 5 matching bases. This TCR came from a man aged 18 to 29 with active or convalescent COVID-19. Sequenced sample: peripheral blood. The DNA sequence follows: TGTGCCAGCAGTTACTCTACAGTTAGAGGAGGCGAGCAGTACTTC. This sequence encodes CASSYSTVRGGEQYF.